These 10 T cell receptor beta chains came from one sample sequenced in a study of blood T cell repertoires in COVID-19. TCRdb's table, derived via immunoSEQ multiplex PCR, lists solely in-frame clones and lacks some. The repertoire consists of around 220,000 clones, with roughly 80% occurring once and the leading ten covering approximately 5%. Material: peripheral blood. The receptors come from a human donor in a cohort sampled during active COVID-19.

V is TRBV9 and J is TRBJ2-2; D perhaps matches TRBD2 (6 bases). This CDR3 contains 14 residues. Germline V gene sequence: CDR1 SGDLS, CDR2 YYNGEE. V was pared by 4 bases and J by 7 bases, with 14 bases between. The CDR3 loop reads CASSRGGVDGELFF. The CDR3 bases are TGTGCCAGCAGCCGAGGAGGGGTTGACGGGGAGCTGTTTTTT.

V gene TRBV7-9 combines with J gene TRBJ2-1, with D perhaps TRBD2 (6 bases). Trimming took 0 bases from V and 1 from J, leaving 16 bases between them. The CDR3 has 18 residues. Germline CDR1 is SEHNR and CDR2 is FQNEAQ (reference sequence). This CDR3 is CASSLAIRETLSYNEQFF. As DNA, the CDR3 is TGTGCCAGCAGCTTAGCGATTCGGGAGACGTTGTCCTACAATGAGCAGTTCTTC.

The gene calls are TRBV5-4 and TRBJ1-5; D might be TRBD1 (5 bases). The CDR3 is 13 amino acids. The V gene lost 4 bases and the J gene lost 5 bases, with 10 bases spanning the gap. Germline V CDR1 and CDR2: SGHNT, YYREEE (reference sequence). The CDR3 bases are TGTGCCAGCAGCCCGGGGGATCATCAGCCCCAGCATTTT. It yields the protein CASSPGDHQPQHF.

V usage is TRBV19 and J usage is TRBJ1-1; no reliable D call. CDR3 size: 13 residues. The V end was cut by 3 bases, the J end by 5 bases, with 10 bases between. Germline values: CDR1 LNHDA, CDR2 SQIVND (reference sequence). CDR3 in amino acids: CASSIEVRTEAFF. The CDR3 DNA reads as TGTGCCAGTAGTATCGAGGTTCGGACTGAAGCTTTCTTT.

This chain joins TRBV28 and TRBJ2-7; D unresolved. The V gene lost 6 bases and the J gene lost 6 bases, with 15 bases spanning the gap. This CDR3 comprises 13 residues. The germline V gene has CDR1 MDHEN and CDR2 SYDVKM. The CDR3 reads CASSLVGWSEQYF. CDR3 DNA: TGTGCCAGCAGCCTAGTTGGATGGTCCGAGCAGTACTTC. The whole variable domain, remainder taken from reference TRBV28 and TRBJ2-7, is DVKVTQSSRYLVKRTGEKVFLECVQDMDHENMFWYRQDPGLGLRLIYFSYDVKMKEKGDIPEGYSVSREKKERFSLILESASTNQTSMYLCASSLVGWSEQYFGPGTRLTVT.

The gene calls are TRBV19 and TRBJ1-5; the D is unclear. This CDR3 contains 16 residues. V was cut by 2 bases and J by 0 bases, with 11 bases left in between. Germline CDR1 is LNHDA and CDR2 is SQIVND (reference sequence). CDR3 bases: TGTGCCAGTAGTATAAGGTGGGCAGATAGCAATCAGCCCCAGCATTTT. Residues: CASSIRWADSNQPQHF.

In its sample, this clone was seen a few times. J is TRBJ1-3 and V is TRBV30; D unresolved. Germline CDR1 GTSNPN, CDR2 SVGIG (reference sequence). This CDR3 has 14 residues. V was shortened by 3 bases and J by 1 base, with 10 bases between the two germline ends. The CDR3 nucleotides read TGTGCCTGGAGCAGGACGGGATCTGGAAACACCATATATTTT. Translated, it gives CAWSRTGSGNTIYF. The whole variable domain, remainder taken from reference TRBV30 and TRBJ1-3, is SQTIHQWPATLVQPVGSPLSLECTVEGTSNPNLYWYRQAAGRGLQLLFYSVGIGQISSEVPQNLSASRPQDRQFILSSKKLLLSDSGFYLCAWSRTGSGNTIYFGEGSWLTVV.

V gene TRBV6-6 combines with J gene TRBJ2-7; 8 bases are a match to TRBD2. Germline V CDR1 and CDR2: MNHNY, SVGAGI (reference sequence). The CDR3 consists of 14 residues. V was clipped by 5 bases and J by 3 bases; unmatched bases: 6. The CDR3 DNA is TGTGCCAGCAGTCTAGCGGGCCAGGGCTACGAGCAGTACTTC. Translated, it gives CASSLAGQGYEQYF.

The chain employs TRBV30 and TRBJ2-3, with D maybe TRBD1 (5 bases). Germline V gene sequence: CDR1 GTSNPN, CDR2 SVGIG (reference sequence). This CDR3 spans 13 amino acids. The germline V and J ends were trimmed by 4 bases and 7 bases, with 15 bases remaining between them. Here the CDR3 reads CAWTRPGQNTQYF. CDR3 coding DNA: TGTGCCTGGACCAGACCAGGGCAGAATACGCAGTATTTT.

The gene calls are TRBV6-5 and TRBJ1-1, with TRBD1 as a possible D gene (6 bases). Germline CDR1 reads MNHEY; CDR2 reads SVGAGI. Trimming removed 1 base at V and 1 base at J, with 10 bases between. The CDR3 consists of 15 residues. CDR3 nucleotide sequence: TGTGCCAGCAGTTACTATAGGGGGAAGAACACTGAAGCTTTCTTT. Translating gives CASSYYRGKNTEAFF.